The clone carrying this TCR beta chain was picked up many times. The antigen remains undetermined. Germline-derived CDR1 and CDR2 are ENHRY and SYGVKD. The CDR3 is 14 amino acids. V lost 4 bases to trimming and J lost 3 bases, with 12 bases between them. The sample is drawn from a study of blood T cells in healthy people across ages. The second PCR ran roughly 6 to 11 cycles with a sample-barcoded 5' primer and J-beta primers. TCRdb used MiXCR to reprocess the 5' RACE reads, holding one entry per CDR3 protein. The data contain roughly 640,000 distinct CDR3 sequences, about 30% of them singletons. Findings of the study overall: Observed TCR beta diversity showed a strong correlation with the percentage of naive T cells as measured by flow cytometry.

The J gene is TRBJ1-2, the V gene TRBV10-3; maybe TRBD1 (6 bases). The sequencing input was blood. The source of this sequence is a woman older than 75 in good health. In DNA form, the CDR3 reads TGTGCCATCAGTGCTACAGGGAGTGACTATGGCTACACCTTC. Amino acids: CAISATGSDYGYTF.